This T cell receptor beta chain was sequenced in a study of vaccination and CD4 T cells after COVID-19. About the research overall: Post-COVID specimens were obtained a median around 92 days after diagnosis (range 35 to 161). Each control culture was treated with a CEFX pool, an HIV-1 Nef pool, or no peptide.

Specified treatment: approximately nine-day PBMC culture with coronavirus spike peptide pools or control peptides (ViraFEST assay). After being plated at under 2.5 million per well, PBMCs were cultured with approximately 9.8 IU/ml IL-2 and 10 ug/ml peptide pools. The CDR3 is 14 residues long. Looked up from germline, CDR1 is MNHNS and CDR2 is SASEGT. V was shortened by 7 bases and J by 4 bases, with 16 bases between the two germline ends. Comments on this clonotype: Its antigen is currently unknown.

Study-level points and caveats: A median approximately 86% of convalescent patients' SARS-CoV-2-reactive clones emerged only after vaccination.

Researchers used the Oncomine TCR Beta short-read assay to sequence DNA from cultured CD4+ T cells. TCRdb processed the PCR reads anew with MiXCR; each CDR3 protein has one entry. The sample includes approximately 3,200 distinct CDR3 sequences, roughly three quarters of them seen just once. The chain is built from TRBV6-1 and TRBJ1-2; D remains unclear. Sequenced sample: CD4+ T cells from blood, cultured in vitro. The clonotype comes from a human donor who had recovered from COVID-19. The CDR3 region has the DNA TGTGCCAGCAAATATGACCCGATGGGCTATGGCTACACCTTC. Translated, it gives CASKYDPMGYGYTF.